This T cell receptor beta chain was identified in a study of regulatory T cells in long-lasting Graves disease. The time point denotes: newly diagnosed GD, antithyroid drugs for less than 3 months. From RNA extracted from PBMCs, the TCR library was made. This CDR3 has 15 residues. The trim removed 3 bases at V and 6 bases at J, leaving 8 bases unmatched. CDR1 is DFQATT, CDR2 SNEGSKA, per germline (reference sequence). This clonotype was found many times. Combining iRepertoire HTBI primers with Arm-PCR of CDR3 regions, the authors built TCR beta libraries. MiXCR, run by TCRdb on the multiplex PCR reads, gives a single entry per CDR3 protein. Among some 460,000 distinct CDR3 sequences listed, about 17% were seen once. These data were likewise used in another study, on T cells in Graves' hyperthyroidism and ophthalmopathy. According to that study: The hyperthyroidism was newly diagnosed and had lasted under 2 months; the patients were aged 18 to 65. RT-PCR in the first round (using the HTBI primer set) targeted the TCR CDR3.

The chain employs TRBV20-1 and TRBJ2-7; 13 nucleotides align to TRBD2. The sample consisted of peripheral blood mononuclear cells (PBMCs), taken at new diagnosis, from a patient treated with antithyroid drugs. The sequence came from a man in his forties with Graves disease. In DNA form, the CDR3 reads TGCAGTGCTAGCGAACCGGGACTAGCGGGATCCGAGCAGTACTTC. This gives the protein CSASEPGLAGSEQYF.